The present T cell receptor (beta chain) was sequenced within a study of blood T cell repertoires in COVID-19 (dated by TCRdb to the early 2020s). For the wider study: Samples covering the acute and convalescent phases of COVID-19 were provided by collaborators in the United States, Italy and Spain. The prospective study material was composed of cDNA or gDNA derived from T cells, B-cell-depleted T cells, or PBMCs. Subjects who had been exposed to COVID-19, were actively infected with it, or had recovered from it provided the deeply sampled blood TCRbeta repertoires that made up the dataset. The repertoires were made available in a free public database intended to serve as a resource for research on the immune response to SARS-CoV-2. Samples came from the ongoing ImmuneRACE study (first 160 participants) plus 1,254 subjects from 6 global collaborators. Nearly every sample came with metadata listing a de-identified subject ID, COVID-19 status, age in years and sex. Where available, HLA class I and class II types were taken from metadata supplied by the sample provider and were not determined by assay-based typing. Points the paper makes about the study in general: How much clinical and demographic metadata was included differed by source and by participant, and the metadata was provided uncurated.

Trimming accounts for 3 bases at V and 5 bases at J, while the number of junction bases matched to no gene is 7. Looking up the germline V gene yields CDR1 SGHAT and CDR2 FQNNGV. Taken from cysteine to phenylalanine, the CDR3 has 14 residues. Of all the DNA, just the CDR3 is kept, 42 bases in frame from base 1. Participants in the prospective study were aged 18 to 89 years, lived in under 30 United States geographic areas, and enrolled through a virtual design. Cohort assignment in the prospective study relied on participant-reported clinical history from a screening survey and a study questionnaire. Recovered participants in ImmuneRACE Cohort 3 were defined as having two consecutive negative NP/OP PCR tests, clearance from a healthcare professional, or resolution of symptoms. Mobile phlebotomists in the prospective study collected whole blood, serum and a nasopharyngeal or oropharyngeal swab from every participant. Prospective study participants could optionally give additional blood draws and questionnaires over a 2-month period. Before DNA extraction, prospective study blood samples were shipped either frozen or at room temperature.

The immunoSEQ Assay, a bias-controlled multiplex PCR, was used to amplify TCRbeta CDR3 regions from genomic DNA. The original pipeline was this. The number of nucleated cells in each sample was estimated by amplification of reference gene primers within the assay. Sequence reads were collapsed and filtered to measure the absolute abundance of every unique TCRbeta CDR3 rearrangement. For each sample, productive Simpson clonality was calculated as the square root of Simpson's diversity index across productive rearrangements. TCRdb re-hosts the immuneACCESS table, in-frame sequences only. Its copies lack some clones; in the studies checked, an unresolved V gene accounts for under half of them, and the cause for the rest is not known. From that table come the V and J calls and clone size; the DNA was used to work out D and trimming. The table for this sample lists more than 200,000 clones; over 75% of them were counted only once. The top ten hold 1.5% to 2% of the sample.

This clone was seen just once. There is no known antigen for this receptor. No clone much larger than this one lies a single base away; base qualities are absent. Material: PBMCs or T cells enriched from blood (not recorded which). The TCR comes from a man aged 35-49 years who had recovered from COVID-19. The sequence is built from TRBV11-2 and TRBJ2-7, with 7 central nucleotides matching TRBD2. This receptor carries the CDR3 CASSLGLPPDEQYF. The nucleotide sequence reads TGTGCCAGCAGCTTGGGACTACCTCCTGACGAGCAGTACTTC.